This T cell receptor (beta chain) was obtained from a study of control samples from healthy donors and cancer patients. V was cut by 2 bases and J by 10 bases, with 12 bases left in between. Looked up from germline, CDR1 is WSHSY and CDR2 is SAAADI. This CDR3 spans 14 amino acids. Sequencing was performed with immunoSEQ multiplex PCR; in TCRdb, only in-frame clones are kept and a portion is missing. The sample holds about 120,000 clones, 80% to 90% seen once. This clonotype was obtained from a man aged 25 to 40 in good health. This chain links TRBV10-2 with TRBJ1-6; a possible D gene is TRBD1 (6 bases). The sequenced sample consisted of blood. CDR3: CASSENRESSPLHF. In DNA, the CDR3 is TGCGCCAGCAGTGAGAACAGGGAGAGCTCACCCCTCCACTTT.